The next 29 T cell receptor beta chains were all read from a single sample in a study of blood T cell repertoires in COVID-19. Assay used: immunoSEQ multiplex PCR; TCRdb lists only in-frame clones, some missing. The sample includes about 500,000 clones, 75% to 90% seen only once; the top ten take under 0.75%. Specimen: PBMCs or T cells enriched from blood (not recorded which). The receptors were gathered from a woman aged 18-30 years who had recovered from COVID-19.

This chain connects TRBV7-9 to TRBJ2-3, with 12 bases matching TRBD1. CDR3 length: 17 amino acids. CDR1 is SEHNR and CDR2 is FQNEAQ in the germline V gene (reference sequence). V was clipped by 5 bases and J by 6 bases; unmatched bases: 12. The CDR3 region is CASSPGTGGGGRDTQYF. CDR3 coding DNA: TGTGCCAGCAGCCCCGGGACAGGGGGCGGAGGGAGGGATACGCAGTATTTT.

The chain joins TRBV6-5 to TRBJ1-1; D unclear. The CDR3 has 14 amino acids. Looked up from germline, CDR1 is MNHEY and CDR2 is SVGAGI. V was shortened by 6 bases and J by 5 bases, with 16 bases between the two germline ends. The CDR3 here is CASRADPAGTEAFF. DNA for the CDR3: TGTGCCAGCAGGGCCGACCCGGCGGGGACTGAAGCTTTCTTT.

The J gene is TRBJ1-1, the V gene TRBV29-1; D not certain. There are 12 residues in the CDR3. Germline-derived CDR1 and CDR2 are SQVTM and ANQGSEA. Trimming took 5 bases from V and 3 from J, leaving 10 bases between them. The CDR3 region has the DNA TGCAGCGTTATACCCCGGGACACTGAAGCTTTCTTT. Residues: CSVIPRDTEAFF. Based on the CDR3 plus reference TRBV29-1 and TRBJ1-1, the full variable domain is SAVISQKPSRDICQRGTSLTIQCQVDSQVTMMFWYRQQPGQSLTLIATANQGSEATYESGFVIDKFPISRPNLTFSTLTVSNMSPEDSSIYLCSVIPRDTEAFFGQGTRLTVV.

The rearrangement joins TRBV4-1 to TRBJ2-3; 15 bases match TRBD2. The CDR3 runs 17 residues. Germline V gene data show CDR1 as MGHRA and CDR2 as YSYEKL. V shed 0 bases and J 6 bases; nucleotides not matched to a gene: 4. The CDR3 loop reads CASSQERTSGGADTQYF. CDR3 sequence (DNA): TGCGCCAGCAGCCAAGAGAGGACTAGCGGGGGGGCGGATACGCAGTATTTT.

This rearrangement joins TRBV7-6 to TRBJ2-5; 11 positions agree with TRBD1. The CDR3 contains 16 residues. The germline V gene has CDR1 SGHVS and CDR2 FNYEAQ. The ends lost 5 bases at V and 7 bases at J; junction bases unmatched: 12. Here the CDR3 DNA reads TGTGCCAGCAGCGATGGGGGCGGACAGGGGGCGCGGACCCAGTACTTC. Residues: CASSDGGGQGARTQYF.

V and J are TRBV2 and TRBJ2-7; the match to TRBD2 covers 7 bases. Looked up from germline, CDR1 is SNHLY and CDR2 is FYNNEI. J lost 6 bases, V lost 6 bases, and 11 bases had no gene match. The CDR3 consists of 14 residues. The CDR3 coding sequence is TGTGCCAGCAGGGTTACGATGGGGGGGACCGAGCAGTACTTC. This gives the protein CASRVTMGGTEQYF.

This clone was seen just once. This CDR3 reads CAASNGGVGYEQYF. CDR3 coding DNA: TGTGCCGCCAGCAACGGGGGGGTCGGTTACGAGCAGTACTTC. The rearrangement uses TRBV19 and TRBJ2-7; 8 nucleotides agree with TRBD2. The CDR3 covers 14 residues. CDR1 is LNHDA and CDR2 is SQIVND in the germline V gene (reference sequence). The ends lost 11 bases at V and 4 bases at J; junction bases unmatched: 13.

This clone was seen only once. Here the CDR3 reads CASSLVTIGREKLFF. CDR3 in DNA: TGTGCCAGCAGCTTAGTCACGATCGGCAGGGAAAAACTGTTTTTT. The rearrangement links TRBV7-9 to TRBJ1-4; D remains unclear. The germline V gene encodes CDR1 SEHNR and CDR2 FQNEAQ (reference sequence). The CDR3 totals 15 residues. Trimming left V 1 base short and J 8 bases short, with 14 bases between.

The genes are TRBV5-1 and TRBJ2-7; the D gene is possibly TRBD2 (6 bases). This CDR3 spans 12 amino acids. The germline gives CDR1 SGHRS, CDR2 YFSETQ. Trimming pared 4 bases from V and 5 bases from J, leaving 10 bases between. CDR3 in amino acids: CASSRPGDEQYF. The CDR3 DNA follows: TGCGCCAGCAGCCGACCGGGGGACGAGCAGTACTTC.

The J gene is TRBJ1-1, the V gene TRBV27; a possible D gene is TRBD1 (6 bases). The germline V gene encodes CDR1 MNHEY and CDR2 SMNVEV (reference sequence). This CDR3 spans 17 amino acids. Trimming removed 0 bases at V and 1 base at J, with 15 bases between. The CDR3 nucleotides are TGTGCCAGCAGTTTATCCCCAGGGGATGGTAAGAACACTGAAGCTTTCTTT. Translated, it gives CASSLSPGDGKNTEAFF.

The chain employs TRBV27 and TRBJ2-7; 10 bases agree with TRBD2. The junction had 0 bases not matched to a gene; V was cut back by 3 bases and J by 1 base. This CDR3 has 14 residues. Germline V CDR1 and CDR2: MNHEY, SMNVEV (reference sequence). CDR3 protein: CASSFSGGSYEQYF. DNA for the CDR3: TGTGCCAGCAGTTTTAGCGGGGGGTCCTACGAGCAGTACTTC.

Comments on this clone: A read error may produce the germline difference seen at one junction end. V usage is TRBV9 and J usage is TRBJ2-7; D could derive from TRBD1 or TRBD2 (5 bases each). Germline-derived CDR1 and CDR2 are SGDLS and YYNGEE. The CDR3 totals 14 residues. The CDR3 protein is CASSVGTAGYEQYF. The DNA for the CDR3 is TGTGCCAGCAGTGTAGGGACGGCGGGTTACGAGCAGTACTTC.

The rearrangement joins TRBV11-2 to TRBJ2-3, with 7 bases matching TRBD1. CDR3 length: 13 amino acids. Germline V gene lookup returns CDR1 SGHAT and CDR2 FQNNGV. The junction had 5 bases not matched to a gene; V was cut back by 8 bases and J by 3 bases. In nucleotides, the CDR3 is TGTGCCAGCCGGACAGGCGGAACAGATACGCAGTATTTT. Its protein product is CASRTGGTDTQYF.

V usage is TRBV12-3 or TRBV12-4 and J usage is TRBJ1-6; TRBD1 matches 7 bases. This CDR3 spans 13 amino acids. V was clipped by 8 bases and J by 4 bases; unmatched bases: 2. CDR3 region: CASGTAYNSPLHF. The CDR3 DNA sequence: TGTGCCAGCGGGACAGCTTATAATTCACCCCTCCACTTT.

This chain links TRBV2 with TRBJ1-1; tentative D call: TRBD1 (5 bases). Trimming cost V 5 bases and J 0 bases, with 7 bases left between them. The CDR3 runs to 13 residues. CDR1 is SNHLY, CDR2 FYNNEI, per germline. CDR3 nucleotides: TGTGCCAGCAGTCTACAGGTGAACACTGAAGCTTTCTTT. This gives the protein CASSLQVNTEAFF.

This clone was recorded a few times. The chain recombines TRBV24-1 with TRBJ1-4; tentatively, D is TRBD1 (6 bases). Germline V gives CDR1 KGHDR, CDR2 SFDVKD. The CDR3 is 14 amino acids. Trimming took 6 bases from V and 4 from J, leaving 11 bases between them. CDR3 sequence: CATSTGPGNEKLFF. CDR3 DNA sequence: TGTGCCACCAGTACAGGGCCTGGTAATGAAAAACTGTTTTTT.

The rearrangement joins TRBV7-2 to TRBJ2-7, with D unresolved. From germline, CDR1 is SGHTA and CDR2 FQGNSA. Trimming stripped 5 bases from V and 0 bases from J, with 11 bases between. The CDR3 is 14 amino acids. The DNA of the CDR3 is TGTGCCAGCAGCCTTGACACAGCCTCCTACGAGCAGTACTTC. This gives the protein CASSLDTASYEQYF.

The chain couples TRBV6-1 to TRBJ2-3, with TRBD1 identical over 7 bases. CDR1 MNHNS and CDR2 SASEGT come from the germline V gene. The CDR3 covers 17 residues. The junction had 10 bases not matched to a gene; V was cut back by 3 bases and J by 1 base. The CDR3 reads CASSETPGGSGTDTQYF. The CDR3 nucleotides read TGTGCCAGCAGTGAGACGCCAGGGGGAAGTGGCACAGATACGCAGTATTTT.

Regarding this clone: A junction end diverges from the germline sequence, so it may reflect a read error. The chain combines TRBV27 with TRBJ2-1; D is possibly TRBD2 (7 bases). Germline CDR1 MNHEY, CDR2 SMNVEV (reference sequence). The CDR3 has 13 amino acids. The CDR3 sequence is CASSLNGEGERFF. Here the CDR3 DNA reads TGTGCCAGCAGTTTAAATGGGGAGGGGGAGCGGTTCTTC.

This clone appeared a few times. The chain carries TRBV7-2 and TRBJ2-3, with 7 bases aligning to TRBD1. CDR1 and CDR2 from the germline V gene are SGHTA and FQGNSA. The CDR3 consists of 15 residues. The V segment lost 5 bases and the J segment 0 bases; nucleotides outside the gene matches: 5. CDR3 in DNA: TGTGCCAGCAGCCTACAGGGGACGAGCACAGATACGCAGTATTTT. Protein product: CASSLQGTSTDTQYF.

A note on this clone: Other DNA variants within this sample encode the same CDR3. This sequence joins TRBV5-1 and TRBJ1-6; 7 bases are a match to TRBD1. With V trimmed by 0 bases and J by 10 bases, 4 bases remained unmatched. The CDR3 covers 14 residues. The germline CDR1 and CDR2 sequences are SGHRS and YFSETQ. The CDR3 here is CASSLGQGGSPLHF. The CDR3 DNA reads TGCGCCAGCAGCTTGGGACAGGGTGGATCACCCCTCCACTTT.

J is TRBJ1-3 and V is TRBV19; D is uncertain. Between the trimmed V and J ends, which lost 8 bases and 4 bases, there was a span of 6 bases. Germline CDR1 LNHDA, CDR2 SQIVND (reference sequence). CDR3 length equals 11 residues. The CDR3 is CASAAGNTIYF. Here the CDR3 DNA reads TGTGCCAGTGCGGCCGGAAACACCATATATTTT. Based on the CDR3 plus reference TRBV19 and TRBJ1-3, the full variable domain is DGGITQSPKYLFRKEGQNVTLSCEQNLNHDAMYWYRQDPGQGLRLIYYSQIVNDFQKGDIAEGYSVSREKKESFPLTVTSAQKNPTAFYLCASAAGNTIYFGEGSWLTVV.

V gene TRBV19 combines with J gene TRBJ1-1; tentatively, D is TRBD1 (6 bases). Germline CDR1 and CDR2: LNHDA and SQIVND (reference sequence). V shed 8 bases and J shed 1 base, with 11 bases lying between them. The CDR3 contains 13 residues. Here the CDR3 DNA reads TGTGCCAGTCTCGGACAGACGAACACTGAAGCTTTCTTT. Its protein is CASLGQTNTEAFF.

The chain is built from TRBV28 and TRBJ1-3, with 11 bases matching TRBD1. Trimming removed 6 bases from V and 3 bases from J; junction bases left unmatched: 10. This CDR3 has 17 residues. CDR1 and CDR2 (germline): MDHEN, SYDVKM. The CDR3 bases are TGTGCCAGCAGCACCGGACAGGGGGCATATCTTGGAAACACCATATATTTT. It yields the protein CASSTGQGAYLGNTIYF.

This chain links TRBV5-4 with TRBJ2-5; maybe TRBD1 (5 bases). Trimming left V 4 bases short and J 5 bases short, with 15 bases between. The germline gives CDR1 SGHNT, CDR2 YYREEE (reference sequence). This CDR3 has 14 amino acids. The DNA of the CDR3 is TGTGCCAGCAGCCCCCGACAGTTGGAGGAGACCCAGTACTTC. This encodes CASSPRQLEETQYF.

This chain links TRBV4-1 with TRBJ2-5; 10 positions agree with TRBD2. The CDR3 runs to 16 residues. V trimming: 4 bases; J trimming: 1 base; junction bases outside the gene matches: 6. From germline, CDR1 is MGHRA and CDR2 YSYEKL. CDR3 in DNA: TGCGCCAGCAGCCCCCTGGCTAGCGGGGGCCAAGAGACCCAGTACTTC. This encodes CASSPLASGGQETQYF.

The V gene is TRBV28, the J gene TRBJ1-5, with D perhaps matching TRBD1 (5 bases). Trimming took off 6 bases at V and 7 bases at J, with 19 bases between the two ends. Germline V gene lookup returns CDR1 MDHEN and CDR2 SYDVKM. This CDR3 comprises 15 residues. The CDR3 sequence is CASSPPGGTWQPQHF. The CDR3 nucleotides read TGTGCCAGCAGCCCTCCCGGGGGGACGTGGCAGCCCCAGCATTTT. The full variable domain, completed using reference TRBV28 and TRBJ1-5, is DVKVTQSSRYLVKRTGEKVFLECVQDMDHENMFWYRQDPGLGLRLIYFSYDVKMKEKGDIPEGYSVSREKKERFSLILESASTNQTSMYLCASSPPGGTWQPQHFGDGTRLSIL.

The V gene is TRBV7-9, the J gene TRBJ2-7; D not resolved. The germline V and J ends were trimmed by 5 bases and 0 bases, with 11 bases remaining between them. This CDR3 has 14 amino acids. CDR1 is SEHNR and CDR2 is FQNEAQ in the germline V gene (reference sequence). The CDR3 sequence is CASSPDINSYEQYF. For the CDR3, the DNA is TGTGCCAGCAGCCCCGACATCAACTCCTACGAGCAGTACTTC.

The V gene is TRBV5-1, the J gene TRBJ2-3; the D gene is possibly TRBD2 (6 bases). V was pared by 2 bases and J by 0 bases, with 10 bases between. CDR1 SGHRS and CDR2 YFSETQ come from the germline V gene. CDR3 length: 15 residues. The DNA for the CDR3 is TGCGCCAGCAGCTTAAGACGGGGGAGCACAGATACGCAGTATTTT. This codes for CASSLRRGSTDTQYF. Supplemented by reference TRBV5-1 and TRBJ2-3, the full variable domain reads KAGVTQTPRYLIKTRGQQVTLSCSPISGHRSVSWYQQTPGQGLQFLFEYFSETQRNKGNFPGRFSGRQFSNSRSEMNVSTLELGDSALYLCASSLRRGSTDTQYFGPGTRLTVL.